The rows below give T cell receptor beta chains drawn from one sample of a study of T-cell reconstitution after alpha-beta-depleted transplantation in children. TCRdb re-called the PCR reads through MiXCR, storing one row per CDR3 protein. The sample consists of a few hundred thousand distinct CDR3 sequences, around 7.1% of them appearing once. Sequences were derived from peripheral blood, sampled 360 days after TCRalphabeta/CD19-depleted stem cell transplant. The receptors stem from a female patient between 2 and 15 years old who had a stem cell transplant for Fanconi anemia, so the T cells may come from the graft donor. CDR3s include the opening cysteine and the closing phenylalanine or tryptophan. The D gene is left open where the match is weak. The listing skips clone size in some rows; elsewhere it reads once, few, many or a size class.

clone_size d_call j_call v_call cdr3_nt cdr3_aa
- - TRBJ2-3 TRBV20-1 TGCAGTGCTACGCCGATTCCCGGGGCGCTTAATAGCACAGATACGCAGTATTTT CSATPIPGALNSTDTQYF
few - TRBJ1-2 TRBV6-5 TGTGCCAGCAGTTACACCCCGGGACACCCCTATGGCTACACCTTC CASSYTPGHPYGYTF
once TRBD2 TRBJ2-1 TRBV6-1 TGTGCCAGCAGTGATACCGGACTAGCGGGAGACAATGAGCAGTTCTTC CASSDTGLAGDNEQFF
- - TRBJ2-3 TRBV20-1 TGCAGGGGTCTTCAAGGGCCCGTAGATACGCAGTATTTT CRGLQGPVDTQYF
few TRBD1 TRBJ2-2 TRBV7-2 TGTGCCAGCAGCCCGGACAGGGGGCGGTGGGAGCTGTTTTTT CASSPDRGRWELFF
many - TRBJ2-5 TRBV2 TGTGCCAGCACCGTAGGGGCCCAGTACTTC CASTVGAQYF
many - TRBJ2-5 TRBV20-1 TGCAGTGCTCCCCAAGGGGGGCTTGGGGAGACCCAGTACTTC CSAPQGGLGETQYF
many - TRBJ2-2 TRBV5-1 TGCGCCAGCAAAGATAACGCGAACACCGGGGAGCTGTTTTTT CASKDNANTGELFF
many TRBD1 TRBJ2-4 TRBV11-2 TGTGCCAGCAGCTTAGGCCCTATCAGGGGGCGCAGCAAAAACATTCAGTACTTC CASSLGPIRGRSKNIQYF
few TRBD2 TRBJ2-5 TRBV6-2/TRBV6-3 TGTGCCAGCAACCGACTAGCGGGGGGAGAGACCCAGTACTTC CASNRLAGGETQYF
- - TRBJ2-1 TRBV5-4 TGTGCCAGCAGCTCCAACATGGGATCCGATGAGCAGTTCTTC CASSSNMGSDEQFF
few - TRBJ1-1 TRBV10-3 TGTGCCATCAGTGACCGGGGAGAGGACACTGAAGCTTTCTTT CAISDRGEDTEAFF
many - TRBJ2-2 TRBV9 TGTGCCAGCAGCCCATTTGTCGGGGGGAACACCGGGGAGCTGTTTTTT CASSPFVGGNTGELFF
few TRBD2 TRBJ2-1 TRBV28 TGTGCCAGCAGCCAAGGGCGACCCGGGACTAGCGGGAAGACAGGCACCGATGAGCAGTTCTTC CASSQGRPGTSGKTGTDEQFF
- - TRBJ2-5 TRBV12-3/TRBV12-4 TGTGCCTTCAGTTCCGATCAACCCGGGACAACGGTGTCCGAGACCCAGTACTTC CAFSSDQPGTTVSETQYF
many - TRBJ1-1 TRBV7-2 TGTGCCAGCAGCTTAGGGTTCCACACTGAAGCTTTCTTT CASSLGFHTEAFF
few - TRBJ1-1 TRBV5-1 TGCGCCAGCAGCTTGGCCGTCCCAGGGGAGGCAGCTTTCTTT CASSLAVPGEAAFF
many - TRBJ2-3 TRBV9 TGTGCCAGCAGCCACCCCGCAGACAGTCCGGGGGACACAGATACGCAGTATTTT CASSHPADSPGDTDTQYF
many TRBD1 TRBJ1-2 TRBV4-3 TGCGCCAGCAGCCAAGATATAAGGACAGGGGCTTATGGCTACACCTTC CASSQDIRTGAYGYTF
few - TRBJ1-4 TRBV5-6 TGTGCCAGCAGTTGGGGACCGATTAATGAAAAACTGTTTTTT CASSWGPINEKLFF
- - TRBJ1-1 TRBV5-5 TGTGCCAGCAGCCCGTCGGGTGGAGGGGCTGGCACTGAAGCTTTCTTT CASSPSGGGAGTEAFF
many - TRBJ2-3 TRBV12-3/TRBV12-4 TGTGCCAGCAGTCTCCTACAGGGAGGCACAGATACGCAGTATTTT CASSLLQGGTDTQYF
many - TRBJ2-3 TRBV11-2 TGTGCCAGCAGCTTAGGGGCCTCGACGCTTACGCAGTATTTT CASSLGASTLTQYF
many TRBD1 TRBJ1-2 TRBV6-6 TGTGCCAGCAGTTCAGGGGGACACTATGGCTACACCTTC CASSSGGHYGYTF
- - TRBJ1-2 TRBV6-2/TRBV6-3 TGTGCCAGCAGTTACGTGAAGGGCGGTTCTAACTATGGCTACACCTTC CASSYVKGGSNYGYTF
many TRBD1 TRBJ1-1 TRBV12-3/TRBV12-4 TGTGCCAGCAGTCTCTCCCCTGACAGGGGGACTGAAGCTTTCTTT CASSLSPDRGTEAFF
many - TRBJ2-1 TRBV4-3 TGCGCCAGCAGTCCAACTGCGGGGACTTTCTACAATGAGCAGTTCTTC CASSPTAGTFYNEQFF
- TRBD1 TRBJ2-5 TRBV11-2 TGTGCCAGCAGCGGGGCTTCGACAGGGGAAGAGACCCAGTACTTC CASSGASTGEETQYF
many TRBD1 TRBJ2-1 TRBV20-1 TGCAGTGCTAGAGAGAGTTGGGACAGGGTTGAGCAGTTCTTC CSARESWDRVEQFF
few - TRBJ1-2 TRBV7-9 TGTGCCAGCAGCTTATTGGGATTAGGTGGCTACACCTTC CASSLLGLGGYTF
many TRBD1 TRBJ2-2 TRBV4-1 TGCGCCAGCAGCCAGATGACAGGGCTTCTCGGGGAGCTGTTTTTT CASSQMTGLLGELFF
few - TRBJ2-5 TRBV20-1 TGCAGTGCCATTGGATTAGGGGCGCGACGGCAGCAAGAGACCCAGTACTTC CSAIGLGARRQQETQYF
many - TRBJ1-3 TRBV11-2 TGTGCCAGCAGTTGGACGGGCTCTGGAAACACCATATATTTT CASSWTGSGNTIYF
few - TRBJ2-5 TRBV3-1 TGTGCCAGCAGCCCTCAGTTTCGAGGGTTCCACCAAGAGACCCAGTACTTC CASSPQFRGFHQETQYF
- - TRBJ2-2 TRBV5-8 TGTGCCAGCAGCTTGGACGCCACCGGGGAGCTGTTTTTT CASSLDATGELFF